This T cell receptor (beta chain) was captured in a study of CD8 T cells in ankylosing spondylitis. Study results and caveats: Eight or nine highly homologous variants made up a TCR beta motif that seemed to typify ankylosing spondylitis blood. Researchers reportedly found disease-linked clones significantly enriched in matched ankylosing spondylitis synovial fluid.

Between the trimmed V and J ends, which lost 3 bases and 5 bases, there was a span of 19 bases. The CDR3 contains 16 residues. One entry per CDR3 protein, called by TCRdb with MiXCR from the 5' RACE reads. The sample yields 150,000 or so distinct CDR3 sequences, approximately 10% seen once. At least ten counts were recorded for this clonotype. Its antigen is unidentified. The sequence was collected from a male donor with ankylosing spondylitis or in good health (not recorded which). Material for sequencing was blood, either unsorted or a sorted T cell fraction (not recorded which). The chain carries TRBV12-3 or TRBV12-4 and TRBJ2-5; D possibly uses TRBD1 or TRBD2 (6 bases each). Written as DNA, the CDR3 is TGTGCCAGCAGTTTTCGGATGGGGGCGGGATTGGAGACCCAGTACTTC. This sequence encodes CASSFRMGAGLETQYF.